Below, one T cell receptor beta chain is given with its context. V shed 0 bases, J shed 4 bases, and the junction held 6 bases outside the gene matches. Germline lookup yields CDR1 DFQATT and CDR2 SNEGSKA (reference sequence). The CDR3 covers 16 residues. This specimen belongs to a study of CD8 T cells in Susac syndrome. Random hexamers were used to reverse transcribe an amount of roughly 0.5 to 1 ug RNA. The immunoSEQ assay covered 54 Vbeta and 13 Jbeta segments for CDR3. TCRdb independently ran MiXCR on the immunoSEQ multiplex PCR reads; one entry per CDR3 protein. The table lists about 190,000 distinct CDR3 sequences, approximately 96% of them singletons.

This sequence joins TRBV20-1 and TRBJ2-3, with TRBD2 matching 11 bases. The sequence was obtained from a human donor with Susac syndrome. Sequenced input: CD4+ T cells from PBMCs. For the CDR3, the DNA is TGCAGTGCTAGAGATCCCCTAGCGGGGGGTGCAGATACGCAGTATTTT. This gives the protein CSARDPLAGGADTQYF.